A single sample is the source of the 15 T cell receptor beta chains below, sequenced in a study of cytomegalovirus exposure and HLA in healthy donors. PCR amplification relied on 60 Vbeta primers (plus 13 Jbeta primers). Profiled with immunoSEQ multiplex PCR; TCRdb holds only in-frame clones, not every one. The sample includes under 250,000 clones, 79% seen only once; the top ten take roughly 4.5%. The material sequenced was PBMCs. The receptors here all came from a woman aged 30 to 39 in good health and CMV-seropositive.

The table lists this clone with a few counts. V gene TRBV4-3 combines with J gene TRBJ2-7, with 11 bases identical to TRBD1. Per germline, CDR1 LGHNA and CDR2 YSLEER. The J segment lost 6 bases and the V segment lost 0 bases, leaving 13 bases of the junction unmatched. The CDR3 length is 18 residues. The CDR3 region is CASSQDRGQGGSATEQYF. The CDR3 DNA follows: TGCGCCAGCAGCCAAGATCGGGGACAGGGGGGGTCGGCTACCGAGCAGTACTTC.

The chain is built from TRBV15 and TRBJ2-7; a weak D match, TRBD1 (5 bases). Deletions cut 5 bases from V and 5 bases from J, with 16 bases between. The CDR3 totals 14 residues. Germline assignment: CDR1 LNHNV and CDR2 YYDKDF (reference sequence). The chain's CDR3 is CATSGASRVHEQYF. Written as DNA, the CDR3 is TGTGCCACCAGCGGAGCCTCCAGGGTACACGAGCAGTACTTC.

V gene TRBV27 combines with J gene TRBJ2-7; TRBD1 aligns across 7 bases. The CDR3 sequence is 13 residues long. Losses at the gene ends were 4 bases for V and 3 bases for J; bases not matched to a gene: 3. Germline CDR1 MNHEY, CDR2 SMNVEV (reference sequence). CDR3 amino acids: CASSSRDSYEQYF. CDR3 coding DNA: TGTGCCAGCAGTTCCCGGGACAGCTACGAGCAGTACTTC.

This clone was counted once. The chain carries TRBV27 and TRBJ1-2; D is unresolved. Germline V lookup: CDR1 MNHEY, CDR2 SMNVEV (reference sequence). The germline V and J ends were trimmed by 5 bases and 0 bases, with 10 bases remaining between them. This CDR3 has 14 residues. The CDR3 spells CASSPRNPNYGYTF. The CDR3 nucleotides are TGTGCCAGCAGTCCCCGTAATCCTAACTATGGCTACACCTTC.

The chain couples TRBV5-4 to TRBJ2-1; D ambiguous. The V gene lost 2 bases and the J gene lost 6 bases, with 15 bases spanning the gap. Germline V CDR1 and CDR2: SGHNT, YYREEE (reference sequence). The CDR3 covers 15 residues. The CDR3 loop is CASSFGQSTFNEQFF. Here the CDR3 DNA reads TGTGCCAGCAGCTTTGGGCAGTCCACCTTCAATGAGCAGTTCTTC.

This chain uses TRBV11-3 with TRBJ1-2; D unresolved. This CDR3 has 15 amino acids. In germline, CDR1 is SGHNT, CDR2 YENEEA. The V end was cut by 2 bases, the J end by 3 bases, with 13 bases between. CDR3 bases: TGTGCCAGCAGCTTATCAGGAGGGCTGGACTATGGCTACACCTTC. It specifies CASSLSGGLDYGYTF.

This chain uses TRBV11-3 with TRBJ2-2; 7 nucleotides agree with TRBD1. CDR3 length equals 18 residues. In germline, CDR1 is SGHNT, CDR2 YENEEA. V shed 0 bases and J 3 bases; nucleotides not matched to a gene: 10. In DNA, the CDR3 is TGTGCCAGCAGCTTAGACCGGTGGGACAGTAGACACACCGGGGAGCTGTTTTTT. Translated, it gives CASSLDRWDSRHTGELFF.

J is TRBJ1-2 and V is TRBV5-1; D unclear. Per germline, CDR1 SGHRS and CDR2 YFSETQ. The V gene lost 2 bases and the J gene lost 3 bases, with 8 bases spanning the gap. The CDR3 spans 13 residues. CDR3 sequence reads: CASSLGSYYGYTF. The CDR3 bases are TGCGCCAGCAGCTTAGGGAGTTACTATGGCTACACCTTC.

The rearrangement links TRBV7-9 to TRBJ2-3; perhaps TRBD1 as D (6 bases). The CDR3 has 15 residues. Per germline, CDR1 SEHNR and CDR2 FQNEAQ (reference sequence). Trimming pared 8 bases from V and 3 bases from J, leaving 18 bases between. The CDR3 is CASGYRDIRTDTQYF. The CDR3 coding sequence is TGTGCCAGCGGATACCGGGACATACGGACAGATACGCAGTATTTT.

The chain employs TRBV7-6 and TRBJ2-3; 13 positions agree with TRBD2. The V segment lost 5 bases and the J segment 0 bases; nucleotides outside the gene matches: 11. The germline V gene has CDR1 SGHVS and CDR2 FNYEAQ. The CDR3 sequence is 19 residues long. The CDR3 DNA is TGTGCCAGCAGCCATCCCCGGACTAGCGGGAGAACTAGCACAGATACGCAGTATTTT. This codes for CASSHPRTSGRTSTDTQYF.

The chain carries TRBV5-1 and TRBJ1-3; no firm D call. V lost 2 bases to trimming and J lost 0 bases, with 15 bases between them. Germline V gene data show CDR1 as SGHRS and CDR2 as YFSETQ. The CDR3 is 17 amino acids. The CDR3 region is CASSFIAGRDSGNTIYF. The DNA of the CDR3 is TGCGCCAGCAGCTTTATAGCGGGCCGCGACTCTGGAAACACCATATATTTT.

This clone was counted only a few times. The gene calls are TRBV5-1 and TRBJ2-1; TRBD2 aligns across 8 bases. Losses at the gene ends were 0 bases for V and 2 bases for J; bases not matched to a gene: 7. This CDR3 spans 17 amino acids. Germline V gives CDR1 SGHRS, CDR2 YFSETQ. The CDR3 DNA follows: TGCGCCAGCAGCTTGGATGGGACTAGGGGCCCCTACAATGAGCAGTTCTTC. It encodes CASSLDGTRGPYNEQFF.

This clone was picked up one time. This chain uses TRBV5-1 with TRBJ2-5; D uncertain. Germline lookup yields CDR1 SGHRS and CDR2 YFSETQ. V lost 1 base, J lost 3 bases, and 7 bases lay in between. This CDR3 is 13 amino acids long. The CDR3 nucleotides read TGCGCCAGCAGCTTGTTTTCTGAAGAGACCCAGTACTTC. It codes for CASSLFSEETQYF.

This chain links TRBV5-6 with TRBJ2-3; TRBD2 matches 9 bases. The germline gives CDR1 SGHDT, CDR2 YYEEEE. The CDR3 length is 15 residues. The V and J ends lost 5 bases and 0 bases, in that order; junction bases with no gene match: 4. CDR3 residues: CASRYLAGSTDTQYF. In DNA, the CDR3 is TGTGCCAGCAGATATCTAGCGGGGAGCACAGATACGCAGTATTTT. The complete variable domain, with remaining parts taken from reference TRBV5-6 and TRBJ2-3, reads DAGVTQSPTHLIKTRGQQVTLRCSPKSGHDTVSWYQQALGQGPQFIFQYYEEEERQRGNFPDRFSGHQFPNYSSELNVNALLLGDSALYLCASRYLAGSTDTQYFGPGTRLTVL.

The chain is built from TRBV4-2 and TRBJ2-2, with 7 bases fitting TRBD1. Unmatched junction bases numbered 11, after V lost 6 bases and J lost 4 bases. Per the germline V gene, CDR1 is LGHNA and CDR2 is YNFKEQ. The CDR3 has 16 amino acids. CDR3 coding DNA: TGTGCCAGCAGTCAGACCCCGGACAGGTTCACCGGGGAGCTGTTTTTT. Translating gives CASSQTPDRFTGELFF.